This record looks at one T cell receptor (beta chain) sequence and its context. As yet, its antigen is unknown. The V gene end was trimmed by 5 bases and the J gene end by 2 bases; junction bases not matched to a gene: 4. Germline CDR1 is MNHNY and CDR2 is SVGAGI (reference sequence). The CDR3 contains 15 residues. These data are taken from a study of cytomegalovirus exposure and HLA in healthy donors. Broader study findings: Owing to their indistinguishability, certain V segments, notably TRBV6-2 and TRBV6-3, were excluded. Analysis performed later showed TCR beta chains linked to HLA being more clonally expanded than equally common others. The dataset shows that most TCR sequences were rare, while some public TCRs occurred in many donors.

Amplification used 60 Vbeta primers and 13 Jbeta primers. Libraries were prepared by immunoSEQ multiplex PCR; TCRdb keeps only in-frame clonotypes and omits some of them. The repertoire has roughly 120,000 clones, 80% to 90% of them found once; the top ten carry about 2.7%. The clonotype comes from a woman aged 18-29 years in good health and CMV-seropositive. V gene TRBV6-6 combines with J gene TRBJ2-5; 11 nucleotides align to TRBD2. Sequencing was carried out using PBMCs. As DNA, the CDR3 is TGTGCCAGCAGTGGACTAGCGGGCAATCAAGAGACCCAGTACTTC. It yields the protein CASSGLAGNQETQYF.